These T cell receptor beta chains were read from a single sample in a study of cytomegalovirus exposure and HLA in healthy donors. Sequenced by immunoSEQ multiplex PCR; TCRdb stores in-frame clones only, minus some. The sample table includes over 100,000 clones. The sequencing sample was made of PBMCs. Every receptor here comes from a young man in good health and CMV-seronegative. CDR3s include the opening cysteine and the closing phenylalanine or tryptophan. D genes are given only for firm matches.

v_gene	d_gene	j_gene	CDR3nt	CDR3aa
TRBV6-5	-	TRBJ1-6	TGTGCCAGCAGTGCAGGGCCTTACTCACCCCTCCACTTT	CASSAGPYSPLHF
TRBV21-1	-	TRBJ2-1	TGTGCCAGCAGCAAATGGTCTTCTGTGACTAGCGGGAATCACCAAAGGGTCAATGAGCAGTTCTTC	CASSKWSSVTSGNHQRVNEQFF
TRBV5-4	-	TRBJ1-3	TGTGCCAGCAGCTTGGTGGGGAAAGCGGGCTCTGGAAACACCATATATTTT	CASSLVGKAGSGNTIYF
TRBV28	-	TRBJ1-3	TGTGCCAGTTCACAGGGAACTGGAAACACCATATATTTT	CASSQGTGNTIYF
TRBV18	TRBD2	TRBJ2-6	TGTGCCAGCTCCGCTCTAGCGGCGGACTCTGGGGCCAACGTCCTGACTTTC	CASSALAADSGANVLTF
TRBV7-3	TRBD1	TRBJ2-1	TGTGCCAGCAGCAGACAGGGGAGCGATGGGCAGTTCTTC	CASSRQGSDGQFF
TRBV18	TRBD2	TRBJ2-2	TGTGCCAGCTCGCTCTTAAGCCGGACTAGCGGGGGCACCGGGGAGCTGTTTTTT	CASSLLSRTSGGTGELFF
TRBV7-9	-	TRBJ1-1	TGTGCCAGCAGCTTAGATGAGTTTGCTAAGAACACTGAAGCTTTCTTT	CASSLDEFAKNTEAFF
TRBV28	TRBD2	TRBJ2-1	TGTGCCAGCAAGGGTGGGACTAGCGGCAATGAGCAGTTCTTC	CASKGGTSGNEQFF
TRBV7-2	TRBD1	TRBJ1-5	TGTGCCAGCAGCCCTGGGACAGTCAACCCCCGGCCCCAGCATTTT	CASSPGTVNPRPQHF
TRBV5-1	-	TRBJ1-1	TGCGCCAGCAGAATAGACCCCGGGGTCACTGAAGCTTTCTTT	CASRIDPGVTEAFF
TRBV18	TRBD2	TRBJ2-5	TGTGCCAGCTCCGGGGGGGATATTGCGGGAGTCAAGGAGACCCAGTACTTC	CASSGGDIAGVKETQYF
TRBV7-9	TRBD1	TRBJ2-6	TGTGCCAGCAGCTTAGGGGACAGGTCGGCGGGGGCCAACGTCCTGACTTTC	CASSLGDRSAGANVLTF
TRBV30	-	TRBJ2-6	TGTGCCTGGACAGCTGGGGCCAACGTCCTGACTTTC	CAWTAGANVLTF
TRBV7-3	-	TRBJ2-2	TGTGCCAGCAGTTACAGTTTCGCGAACACCGGGGAGCTGTTTTTT	CASSYSFANTGELFF
TRBV5-1	TRBD2	TRBJ2-7	TGCGCCAGCAAGGCGGCTAGCGGGGGCTACGAGCAGTACTTC	CASKAASGGYEQYF
TRBV10-3	-	TRBJ1-5	TGTGCCATCAGCGAGATAGACAGCTCTCAGCCCCAGCATTTT	CAISEIDSSQPQHF
TRBV27	TRBD1	TRBJ2-7	TGTGCCAGCAGTTTACAGGGGGCTCCTAGGGGCGAGCAGTACTTC	CASSLQGAPRGEQYF
TRBV28	-	TRBJ1-1	TGTGCCAGCAGTCCCCCGGGTGTCACTGAAGCTTTCTTT	CASSPPGVTEAFF
TRBV19	TRBD2	TRBJ2-5	TGTGCCAGCATGGGGGGGGACCATCAAGAGACCCAGTACTTC	CASMGGDHQETQYF
TRBV5-4	TRBD1	TRBJ1-2	TGTGCCAGCAGCGCCGGGACAGGGGTGGACTATGGCTACACCTTC	CASSAGTGVDYGYTF
TRBV4-2	-	TRBJ1-3	TGTGCCAGCGAGGGGGGGGCGCTTGGAAACACCATATATTTT	CASEGGALGNTIYF
TRBV27	-	TRBJ1-5	TGTGCCAGCAGTGTCGCAGGGTCCGGTCAGCCCCAGCATTTT	CASSVAGSGQPQHF
TRBV28	TRBD1	TRBJ1-2	TGTGCCAGCAGCTTCGGATCGGGACAGGGAGGAGGCTACACCTTC	CASSFGSGQGGGYTF
TRBV7-2	-	TRBJ1-1	TGTGCCAGCAGCCCCCCCCGGCAGGGGACTGAAGCTTTCTTT	CASSPPRQGTEAFF
TRBV5-4	TRBD1	TRBJ1-2	TGTGCCAGCAGCGTTGGGACAGGGTATGGCTACACCTTC	CASSVGTGYGYTF
TRBV7-2	-	TRBJ1-6	TGTGCCAGCAGCTTAAACAGCTTTTATTCACCCCTCCACTTT	CASSLNSFYSPLHF
TRBV6-5	-	TRBJ2-7	TGTGCCAGCAGTTGGGCCGTCCCCCCTTACGAGCAGTACTTC	CASSWAVPPYEQYF
TRBV25-1	-	TRBJ2-3	TGTGCCAGCAGTGAAATTGACTCCCATACGCAGTATTTT	CASSEIDSHTQYF
TRBV6-1	TRBD1	TRBJ1-3	TGTGCCAGCAGTGAAGCAGTTAGGATTTTCGATGGGACAGCTGGAAACACCATATATTTT	CASSEAVRIFDGTAGNTIYF
TRBV28	-	TRBJ1-3	TGTGCCAGCAGTTTAATCCAGGGGTCTCTAGCTGGAAACACCATATATTTT	CASSLIQGSLAGNTIYF
TRBV29-1	TRBD2	TRBJ2-3	TGCAGCGCCCGACTAGCGGGACGCACAGATACGCAGTATTTT	CSARLAGRTDTQYF
TRBV11-3	TRBD2	TRBJ2-7	TGTGCCAGCAGCTATGGCGGGAGCTCCTACGAGCAGTACTTC	CASSYGGSSYEQYF
TRBV6-5	-	TRBJ2-1	TGTGCCAGCAGTTACTTCGCGGGGCCCGTAAGGGAGCAGTTCTTC	CASSYFAGPVREQFF
TRBV7-9	TRBD1	TRBJ2-7	TGTGCCAGCAGCTCCGCCGGGACAGGGCATACCTACGAGCAGTACTTC	CASSSAGTGHTYEQYF
TRBV7-3	-	TRBJ1-1	TGTGCCAGCAGCTTAACCCGGGGTTCGAACACTGAAGCTTTCTTT	CASSLTRGSNTEAFF
TRBV29-1	TRBD1	TRBJ1-2	TGCAGCGTTCCCCTCATCCCGGGACAGGGAAACTATGGCTACACCTTC	CSVPLIPGQGNYGYTF
TRBV9	-	TRBJ2-2	TGTGCCAGCAGCGTAGCTAGCGGGGAGCTGTTTTTT	CASSVASGELFF
TRBV11-3	-	TRBJ1-5	TGTGCCAGCAGCTTAGATTGCAGGAGCAATCAGCCCCAGCATTTT	CASSLDCRSNQPQHF
TRBV4-1	TRBD2	TRBJ2-3	TGCGCCAGCAGATTAGGCGGGGGGCCGGCAGATACGCAGTATTTT	CASRLGGGPADTQYF
TRBV28	-	TRBJ1-1	TGTGCCAGCAACAAGGGGCAGGTGAACACTGAAGCTTTCTTT	CASNKGQVNTEAFF
TRBV19	TRBD2	TRBJ2-3	TGTGCCAGCCCGGGACTAGCGGGAGCAGATACGCAGTATTTT	CASPGLAGADTQYF
TRBV27	TRBD1	TRBJ2-7	TGTGCCAGCAGTTCCGCCGGACAGGGCCCCTACGAGCAGTACTTC	CASSSAGQGPYEQYF
TRBV29-1	TRBD1	TRBJ1-1	TGCAGCGTTGGGGGACAGCCAATTGAAGCTTTCTTT	CSVGGQPIEAFF
TRBV5-1	-	TRBJ2-4	TGCGCCAGCAGCCGCCAGGGGTTTGACATTCAGTACTTC	CASSRQGFDIQYF
TRBV14	TRBD2	TRBJ2-7	TGTGCCAGCAGCCTCCTAGCGGAGACGGAGCAGTACTTC	CASSLLAETEQYF
TRBV5-1	-	TRBJ2-7	TGCGCCAGCAGTCCCCGGGGGGCAAACTCCGAGCAGTACTTC	CASSPRGANSEQYF